This T cell receptor (beta chain) was captured by sequencing in a study of vaccination and CD4 T cells after COVID-19. Overall study context: Either a CEFX pool, an HIV-1 Nef pool, or no peptide was added to control cultures.

Trimming stripped 3 bases from V and 8 bases from J, with 25 bases between. The CDR3 runs 18 residues. Germline values: CDR1 SEHNR, CDR2 FQNEAQ (reference sequence). The treatment: approximately nine-day PBMC culture with coronavirus spike peptide pools or control peptides (ViraFEST assay). ViraFEST expanded antigen-specific T cells with peptide pools, then sequenced TCRs. Cultured CD4+ T cell DNA was sequenced using the Oncomine TCR Beta short-read assay. Using its own MiXCR run on the PCR reads, TCRdb lists one record per CDR3 protein. Seen here are around 9,400 distinct CDR3 sequences, about 25% observed once, and the top ten hold 9.5% to 15%. Details on this clonotype: Its antigen is currently unknown.

The clonotype originates from a human donor who had recovered from COVID-19. This sequence joins TRBV7-9 and TRBJ1-4; D unclear. Material: CD4+ T cells from blood, cultured in vitro, obtained after SARS-CoV-2 vaccination. CDR3 sequence reads: CASSFGLISGPDREKLFF. In nucleotides, the CDR3 is TGTGCCAGCAGCTTTGGGTTGATATCGGGTCCGGATCGGGAAAAACTGTTTTTT.